The present T cell receptor (beta chain) was sequenced within a study of identical twins. This clonotype was seen only a few times. In germline, CDR1 is GTSNPN, CDR2 SVGIG (reference sequence). V gave up 4 bases and J gave up 3 bases; unmatched junction bases: 8. This CDR3 has 15 residues. TCRdb used MiXCR to reprocess the 5' RACE reads, holding one entry per CDR3 protein. The sample records 250,000 to 300,000 distinct CDR3 sequences, just under 9.5% being singletons. These sequences were also reported in another study, on yellow fever vaccine responses in identical twins.

Input material: CD8+ T cells sorted from blood. The TCR comes from a woman aged 18-29 years in good health. This chain links TRBV30 with TRBJ2-3; 9 positions match TRBD2. The CDR3 region is CAWTATGLATDTQYF. The CDR3 coding sequence is TGTGCCTGGACCGCTACGGGACTAGCAACAGATACGCAGTATTTT.